This T cell receptor (beta chain) was identified in a study of T-cell memory formation after mild COVID-19. Study-wide results and limits: A balance of CD4 and CD8 characterized clones contracting day 15 to 85, whereas later expanders leaned CD4+. Pre-infection memory carried some responding clones, suggesting that cross-reactive memory joined.

The germline V gene has CDR1 SGHTA and CDR2 FQGNSA. The V gene lost 7 bases and the J gene lost 4 bases, with 13 bases spanning the gap. There are 14 residues in the CDR3. This clonotype was seen more than once but under ten times. Its antigen is unknown. TCRdb fed the 5' RACE reads into MiXCR, producing one record per CDR3 protein. The data hold 380,000 or so distinct CDR3 sequences, with about an eighth observed a single time. The rearrangement uses TRBV7-2 and TRBJ2-2; a possible D gene is TRBD1 (6 bases). The specimen sequenced was PBMCs or a T cell subset sorted from them (not recorded which). This sequence originates from a man younger than 30 who had mild COVID-19 (a few samples of this study predate the infection). Cell type and time point are not known. The CDR3 region is CASKGVSGTGELFF. CDR3 bases: TGTGCCAGCAAGGGGGTTTCGGGCACCGGGGAGCTGTTTTTT.